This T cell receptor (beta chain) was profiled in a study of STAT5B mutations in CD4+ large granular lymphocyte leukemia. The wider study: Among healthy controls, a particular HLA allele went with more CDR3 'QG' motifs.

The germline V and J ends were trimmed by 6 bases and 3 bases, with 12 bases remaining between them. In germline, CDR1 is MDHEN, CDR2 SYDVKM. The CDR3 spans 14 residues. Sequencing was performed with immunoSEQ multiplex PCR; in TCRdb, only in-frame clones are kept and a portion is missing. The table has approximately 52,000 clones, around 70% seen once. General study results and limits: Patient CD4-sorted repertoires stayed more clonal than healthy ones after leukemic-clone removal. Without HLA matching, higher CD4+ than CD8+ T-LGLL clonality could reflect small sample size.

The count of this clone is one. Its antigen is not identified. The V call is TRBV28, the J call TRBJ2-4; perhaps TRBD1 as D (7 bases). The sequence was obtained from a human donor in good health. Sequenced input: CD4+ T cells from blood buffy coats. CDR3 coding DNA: TGTGCCAGCAGCAGACAGGGAGGCAAAAACATTCAGTACTTC. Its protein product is CASSRQGGKNIQYF.